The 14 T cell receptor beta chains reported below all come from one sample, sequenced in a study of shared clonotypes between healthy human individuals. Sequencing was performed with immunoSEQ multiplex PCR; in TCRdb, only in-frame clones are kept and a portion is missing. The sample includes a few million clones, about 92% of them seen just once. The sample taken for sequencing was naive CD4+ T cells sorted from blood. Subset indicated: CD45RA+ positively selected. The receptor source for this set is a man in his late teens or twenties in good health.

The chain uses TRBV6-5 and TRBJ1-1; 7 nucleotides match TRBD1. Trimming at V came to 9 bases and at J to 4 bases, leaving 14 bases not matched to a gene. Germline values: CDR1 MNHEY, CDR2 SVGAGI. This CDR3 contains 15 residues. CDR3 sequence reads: CASRPTRTGGTEAFF. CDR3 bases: TGTGCCAGTCGTCCAACACGGACAGGCGGCACTGAAGCTTTCTTT.

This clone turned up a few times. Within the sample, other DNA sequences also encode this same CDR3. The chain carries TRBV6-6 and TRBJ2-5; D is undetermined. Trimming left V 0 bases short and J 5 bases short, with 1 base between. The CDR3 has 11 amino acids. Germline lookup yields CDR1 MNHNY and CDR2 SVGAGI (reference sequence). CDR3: CASSYSETQYF. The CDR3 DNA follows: TGTGCCAGCAGTTACTCGGAGACCCAGTACTTC.

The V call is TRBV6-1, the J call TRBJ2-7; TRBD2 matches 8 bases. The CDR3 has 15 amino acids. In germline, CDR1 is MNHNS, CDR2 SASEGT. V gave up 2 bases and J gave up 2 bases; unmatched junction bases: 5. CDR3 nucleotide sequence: TGTGCCAGCAGTGAAACAGCGGGGGTCGCCTACGAGCAGTACTTC. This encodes CASSETAGVAYEQYF.

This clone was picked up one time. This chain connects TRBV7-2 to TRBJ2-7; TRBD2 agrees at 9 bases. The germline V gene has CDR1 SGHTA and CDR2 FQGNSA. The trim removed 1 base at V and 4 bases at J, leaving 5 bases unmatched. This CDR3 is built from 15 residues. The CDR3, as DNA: TGTGCCAGCAGCTTAGTGTTTAGCGGGAGTTACGAGCAGTACTTC. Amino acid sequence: CASSLVFSGSYEQYF.

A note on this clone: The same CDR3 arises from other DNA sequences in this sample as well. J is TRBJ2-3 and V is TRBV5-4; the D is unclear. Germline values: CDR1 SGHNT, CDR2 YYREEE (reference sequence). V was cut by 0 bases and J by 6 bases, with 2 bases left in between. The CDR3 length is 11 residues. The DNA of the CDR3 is TGTGCCAGCAGCTTGGTCGATACGCAGTATTTT. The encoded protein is CASSLVDTQYF. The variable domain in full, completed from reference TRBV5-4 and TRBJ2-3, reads ETGVTQSPTHLIKTRGQQVTLRCSSQSGHNTVSWYQQALGQGPQFIFQYYREEENGRGNFPPRFSGLQFPNYSSELNVNALELDDSALYLCASSLVDTQYFGPGTRLTVL.

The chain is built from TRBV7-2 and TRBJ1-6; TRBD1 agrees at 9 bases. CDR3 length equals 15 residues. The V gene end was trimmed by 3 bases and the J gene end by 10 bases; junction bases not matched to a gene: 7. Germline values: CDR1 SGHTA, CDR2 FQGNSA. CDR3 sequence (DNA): TGTGCCAGCAGCTTTCCCGGGACAGGGAACTCACCCCTCCACTTT. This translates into CASSFPGTGNSPLHF.

CDR3 sequence reads: CASSLAPGQGAAKNIQYF. CDR3 coding DNA: TGTGCCAGCAGTTTAGCTCCGGGACAGGGGGCCGCCAAAAACATTCAGTACTTC. This sequence joins TRBV28 and TRBJ2-4, with 12 bases matching TRBD1. The V gene's germline CDR1 is MDHEN and CDR2 SYDVKM. This CDR3 has 18 amino acids. The ends lost 2 bases at V and 1 base at J; junction bases unmatched: 6. Complete variable domain (other parts from reference TRBV28 and TRBJ2-4): DVKVTQSSRYLVKRTGEKVFLECVQDMDHENMFWYRQDPGLGLRLIYFSYDVKMKEKGDIPEGYSVSREKKERFSLILESASTNQTSMYLCASSLAPGQGAAKNIQYFGAGTRLSVL.

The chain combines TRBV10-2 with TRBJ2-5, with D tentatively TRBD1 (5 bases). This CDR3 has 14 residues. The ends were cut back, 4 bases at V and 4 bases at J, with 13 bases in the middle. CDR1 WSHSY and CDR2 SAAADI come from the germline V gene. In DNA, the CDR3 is TGCGCCAGCAGTGTCCAGGGATGGGCAGAGACCCAGTACTTC. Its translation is CASSVQGWAETQYF.

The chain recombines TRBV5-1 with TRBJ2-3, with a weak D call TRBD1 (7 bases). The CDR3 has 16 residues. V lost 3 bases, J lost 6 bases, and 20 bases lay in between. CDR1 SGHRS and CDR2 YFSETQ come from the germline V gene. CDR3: CASSWRQGEVKDTQYF. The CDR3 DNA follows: TGCGCCAGCAGCTGGAGGCAGGGGGAGGTGAAGGATACGCAGTATTTT.

CDR3 in DNA: TGCGCCAGCAGCCAAGGGCTAGCGGATGGGGAGCAGTACTTC. Protein product: CASSQGLADGEQYF. The chain uses TRBV4-3 and TRBJ2-7; TRBD2 matches 7 bases. Germline trimming cut 1 base from V and 7 bases from J; bases unmatched to any gene: 7. Germline V lookup: CDR1 LGHNA, CDR2 YSLEER. The CDR3 sequence is 14 residues long.

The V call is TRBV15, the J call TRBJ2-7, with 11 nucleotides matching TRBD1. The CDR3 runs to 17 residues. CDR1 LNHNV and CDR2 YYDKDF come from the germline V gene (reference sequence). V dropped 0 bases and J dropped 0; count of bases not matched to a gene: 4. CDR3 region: CATSRDRGQGGSYEQYF. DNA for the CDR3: TGTGCCACCAGCAGAGATAGGGGACAGGGGGGCTCCTACGAGCAGTACTTC.

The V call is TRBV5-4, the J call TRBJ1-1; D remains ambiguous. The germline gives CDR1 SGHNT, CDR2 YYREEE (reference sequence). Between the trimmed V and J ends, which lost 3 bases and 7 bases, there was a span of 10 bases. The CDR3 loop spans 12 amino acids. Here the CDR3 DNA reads TGTGCCAGCAGCTCGAACACGTTTGAAGCTTTCTTT. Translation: CASSSNTFEAFF.

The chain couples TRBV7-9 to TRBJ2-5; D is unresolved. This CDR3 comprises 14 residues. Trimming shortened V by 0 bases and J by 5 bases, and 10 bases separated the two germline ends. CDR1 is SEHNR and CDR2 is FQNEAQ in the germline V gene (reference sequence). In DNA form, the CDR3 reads TGTGCCAGCAGCTTAGCTGGGATGGTGGAGACCCAGTACTTC. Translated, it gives CASSLAGMVETQYF.

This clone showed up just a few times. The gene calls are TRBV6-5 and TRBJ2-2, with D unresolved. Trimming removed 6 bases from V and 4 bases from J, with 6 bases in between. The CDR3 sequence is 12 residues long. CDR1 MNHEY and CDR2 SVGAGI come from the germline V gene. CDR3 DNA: TGTGCCAGCAGCCCGTCCACCGGGGAGCTGTTTTTT. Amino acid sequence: CASSPSTGELFF.